This entry lists 26 T cell receptor beta chains sequenced from one sample in a study of blood T cells in healthy people across ages. Alongside a J-beta primer mix, a sample-barcoded 5' primer served in a second PCR lasting roughly 7 to 11 cycles. TCRdb reprocessed the 5' RACE reads via MiXCR and lists one record per CDR3 protein. The sample shows around 780,000 distinct CDR3 sequences, more than 25% of them seen only once. The same sample was also studied in work on T cells of mothers and their children.

Source material: blood. The receptors here all came from a boy younger than 18 in good health.

The chain employs TRBV12-3 or TRBV12-4 and TRBJ1-1; D might be TRBD1 (6 bases). This CDR3 contains 12 residues. The ends were cut back, 3 bases at V and 10 bases at J, with 12 bases in the middle. The CDR3 spells CASSFQGNVAFF. CDR3 nucleotide sequence: TGTGCCAGCAGTTTCCAGGGGAATGTAGCTTTCTTT.

V usage is TRBV13 and J usage is TRBJ2-5; TRBD2 aligns across 12 bases. V lost 9 bases and J lost 9; bases outside the gene matches: 11. There are 14 residues in the CDR3. In germline, CDR1 is PRHDT, CDR2 FYEKMQ (reference sequence). The CDR3 DNA sequence: TGTGCCAGTAGCCCGACTAGCGGGGGTTGGCCCCAGTACTTC. Translated, it gives CASSPTSGGWPQYF.

The chain carries TRBV2 and TRBJ2-1; no reliable D call. The germline V gene encodes CDR1 SNHLY and CDR2 FYNNEI. The V end was cut by 6 bases, the J end by 0 bases, with 6 bases between. The CDR3 has 13 residues. For the CDR3, the DNA is TGTGCCAGCAGGGGGTACTCCTACAATGAGCAGTTCTTC. It translates to CASRGYSYNEQFF.

The V call is TRBV21-1, the J call TRBJ2-3; no DNA check was done on the table's D call, TRBD1. TRBV21-1 is noted as a pseudogene. This CDR3 has 16 amino acids. The CDR3 region is CASSKEGGTTTDTQYF. DNA for the CDR3: TGTGCCAGCAGCAAAGAGGGGGGGACTACCACAGATACGCAGTATTTT.

The chain recombines TRBV6-6 with TRBJ1-1, with D possibly being TRBD1 (6 bases). The V gene lost 6 bases and the J gene lost 11 bases, with 13 bases spanning the gap. Germline V gene sequence: CDR1 MNHNY, CDR2 SVGAGI (reference sequence). This CDR3 is 11 amino acids long. The CDR3 nucleotides are TGTGCCAGCAGCAGTGACAGGAAGGCTTTCTTT. This sequence encodes CASSSDRKAFF.

The genes are TRBV7-2 and TRBJ2-7; D unresolved. V shed 1 base and J shed 1 base, with 5 bases lying between them. The CDR3 contains 13 residues. Germline V gives CDR1 SGHTA, CDR2 FQGNSA. This CDR3 is CASSLENSYEQYF. The CDR3, as DNA: TGTGCCAGCAGCTTAGAAAATTCCTACGAGCAGTACTTC.

At least ten counts were recorded for this clonotype. The chain uses TRBV29-1 and TRBJ2-3; D call uncertain. The CDR3 is made up of 11 amino acids. The germline V gene has CDR1 SQVTM and CDR2 ANQGSEA. V was cut by 4 bases and J by 0 bases, with 2 bases left in between. The CDR3 bases are TGCAGCGTTGGTAGCACAGATACGCAGTATTTT. Residues: CSVGSTDTQYF.

This clonotype occurred a few times. The chain has TRBV12-3 or TRBV12-4 and TRBJ2-1, with TRBD1 as a possible D gene (6 bases). V was clipped by 6 bases and J by 8 bases, with 14 bases between them. CDR3 length equals 13 residues. The CDR3 region has the DNA TGTGCCAGCAGGCTTACAGGGTGGCATGAGCAGTTCTTC. It translates to CASRLTGWHEQFF.

This clonotype has more than one count but fewer than ten. The chain recombines TRBV6-2 or TRBV6-3 with TRBJ2-3; D is perhaps TRBD2 (6 bases). V gave up 6 bases and J gave up 4 bases, with 11 bases separating them. This CDR3 spans 13 amino acids. CDR1 is MNHEY and CDR2 is SVGEGT in the germline V gene. The CDR3 nucleotides read TGTGCCAGCAGACGGGACTTCTCAGATACGCAGTATTTT. It encodes CASRRDFSDTQYF.

This chain joins TRBV27 and TRBJ2-3, with 9 bases matching TRBD2. This CDR3 comprises 15 residues. J gave up 1 base and V 8 bases, and 7 bases lay outside the gene matches. Per germline, CDR1 MNHEY and CDR2 SMNVEV (reference sequence). CDR3 bases: TGTGCCAGCGAGCAGCGGGGGGATGGCACAGATACGCAGTATTTT. Translating gives CASEQRGDGTDTQYF.

This chain uses TRBV4-1 with TRBJ1-6; D possibly corresponds to TRBD1 (6 bases). The V and J ends lost 5 bases and 8 bases respectively, with 22 bases between them. This CDR3 is 17 amino acids long. Germline CDR1 is MGHRA and CDR2 is YSYEKL. The DNA of the CDR3 is TGCGCCAGCAGCGGAGGGCACACACAGGGCTTGGATTCACCCCTCCACTTT. It is translated as CASSGGHTQGLDSPLHF.

The rearrangement joins TRBV10-3 to TRBJ1-1, with D perhaps TRBD1 (5 bases). V shed 4 bases and J shed 4 bases, with 13 bases lying between them. CDR1 is ENHRY and CDR2 is SYGVKD in the germline V gene. The CDR3 is 14 amino acids. The DNA for the CDR3 is TGTGCCATCAGTGGACCGGGGGAGGGCACTGAAGCTTTCTTT. This encodes CAISGPGEGTEAFF.

V gene TRBV29-1 combines with J gene TRBJ1-2; 7 nucleotides line up with TRBD1. Germline CDR1 is SQVTM and CDR2 is ANQGSEA. The junction had 6 bases not matched to a gene; V was cut back by 1 base and J by 4 bases. This CDR3 spans 14 amino acids. This CDR3 is CSVEGQGDRYGYTF. The CDR3 DNA follows: TGCAGCGTTGAAGGACAGGGCGATCGCTATGGCTACACCTTC.

This chain connects TRBV30 to TRBJ1-2; 7 positions match TRBD1. V shed 4 bases and J 2 bases; nucleotides not matched to a gene: 1. CDR3 length: 12 residues. Germline lookup yields CDR1 GTSNPN and CDR2 SVGIG (reference sequence). CDR3 sequence: CAWKGANYGYTF. CDR3 in DNA: TGTGCCTGGAAGGGGGCAAACTATGGCTACACCTTC.

The table lists this clonotype with a few counts. The rearrangement links TRBV14 to TRBJ1-4; 10 positions agree with TRBD1. The J segment lost 8 bases and the V segment lost 5 bases, leaving 11 bases of the junction unmatched. The CDR3 spans 16 residues. Germline loops: CDR1 SGHDN, CDR2 FVKESK. The CDR3 DNA reads TGTGCCAGCAGCACCCACCCTGGACAGGGGGAGGAAAAACTGTTTTTT. Its translation is CASSTHPGQGEEKLFF.

The chain couples TRBV2 to TRBJ2-5, with 7 bases matching TRBD2. CDR3 length equals 13 residues. Trimming at V came to 8 bases and at J to 0 bases, leaving 3 bases not matched to a gene. Per germline, CDR1 SNHLY and CDR2 FYNNEI. The CDR3 region has the DNA TGTGCCAGCGTGCGGGGGAACCAAGAGACCCAGTACTTC. Translation gives CASVRGNQETQYF.

V and J are TRBV20-1 and TRBJ1-3, with D possibly TRBD1 on 5 matching bases. Germline CDR1 and CDR2: DFQATT and SNEGSKA (reference sequence). V shed 3 bases and J shed 4 bases, with 10 bases lying between them. The CDR3 has 13 residues. For the CDR3, the DNA is TGCAGTGCTAGTGGAGGGACCGGAAACACCATATATTTT. Translated, it gives CSASGGTGNTIYF.

The genes are TRBV20-1 and TRBJ2-7, with a tentative D call TRBD2 (5 bases). CDR3 length equals 12 residues. V was trimmed by 6 bases and J by 4 bases, leaving 13 bases between them. CDR1 is DFQATT and CDR2 is SNEGSKA in the germline V gene (reference sequence). The CDR3 bases are TGCAGTGCCTTAGGGCCGGGGTACGAGCAGTACTTC. This translates into CSALGPGYEQYF.

The chain recombines TRBV4-1 with TRBJ2-2, with TRBD1 as a possible D gene (5 bases). CDR3 length: 14 residues. The germline V gene encodes CDR1 MGHRA and CDR2 YSYEKL. Trimming removed 2 bases at V and 6 bases at J, with 10 bases between. The CDR3: CASSQIVGPGELFF. CDR3 nucleotide sequence: TGCGCCAGCAGCCAAATTGTGGGGCCCGGGGAGCTGTTTTTT.

V and J are TRBV20-1 and TRBJ2-5; TRBD2 aligns across 15 bases. The DNA matches TRBJ2-7 better at its end, which makes the J call doubtful. The V gene's germline CDR1 is DFQATT and CDR2 SNEGSKA (reference sequence). The CDR3 extends over 14 amino acids. The CDR3 loop is CSARGLAGGNEQYF. CDR3 coding DNA: TGCAGTGCTAGGGGACTAGCGGGGGGTAACGAGCAGTACTTC.

This clonotype was seen more than once but under ten times. The J gene is TRBJ1-1, the V gene TRBV7-9, with TRBD1 as a possible D gene (5 bases). This CDR3 is 16 amino acids long. Per the germline V gene, CDR1 is SEHNR and CDR2 is FQNEAQ (reference sequence). V lost 1 base and J lost 1, with 13 bases in between. The CDR3 is CASSLDPGTGNTEAFF. The CDR3 DNA reads TGTGCCAGCAGCTTAGACCCAGGGACGGGGAACACTGAAGCTTTCTTT.

This clonotype was recorded a few times. The CDR3 loop reads CASSSTPGQDSYEQYF. In DNA, the CDR3 is TGTGCCAGCAGCTCAACTCCGGGACAGGATTCCTACGAGCAGTACTTC. The V and J genes are TRBV11-2 and TRBJ2-7, with TRBD1 matching 8 bases. The CDR3 runs to 16 residues. Germline lookup yields CDR1 SGHAT and CDR2 FQNNGV. V dropped 4 bases and J dropped 1; count of bases not matched to a gene: 9.

V is TRBV5-1 and J is TRBJ2-2; unclear D gene. Germline CDR1 reads SGHRS; CDR2 reads YFSETQ. The CDR3 is 14 amino acids. Trimming removed 0 bases from V and 3 bases from J, with 6 bases in between. This chain's CDR3 is CASSLAGHTGELFF. DNA of the CDR3: TGCGCCAGCAGCTTGGCCGGACACACCGGGGAGCTGTTTTTT.

At least ten counts were recorded for this clonotype. The V call is TRBV7-2, the J call TRBJ2-7, with D maybe TRBD2 (6 bases). CDR1 and CDR2 from the germline V gene are SGHTA and FQGNSA. The CDR3 extends over 14 amino acids. The V gene lost 1 base and the J gene lost 3 bases, with 10 bases spanning the gap. CDR3 loop: CASSLGTTSYEQYF. In DNA form, the CDR3 reads TGTGCCAGCAGCTTAGGGACTACAAGCTACGAGCAGTACTTC.

This clonotype was counted only a few times. The chain links TRBV20-1 to TRBJ2-5, with D possibly matching TRBD2 (5 bases). TRBJ2-7 explains the end of the DNA better; the J call may be wrong. CDR1 DFQATT and CDR2 SNEGSKA come from the germline V gene (reference sequence). The length of the CDR3 is 13 residues. The CDR3 sequence is CSASPGNHYEQYF. CDR3 nucleotides: TGCAGTGCTAGTCCCGGGAACCACTACGAGCAGTACTTC.

This chain joins TRBV15 and TRBJ2-7; D might be TRBD1 or TRBD2, each matching 5 bases. The CDR3 loop spans 15 amino acids. Germline V lookup: CDR1 LNHNV, CDR2 YYDKDF (reference sequence). Trimming shortened V by 0 bases and J by 4 bases, and 13 bases separated the two germline ends. The chain's CDR3 is CATSRDPAGTYEQYF. For the CDR3, the DNA is TGTGCCACCAGCAGAGATCCGGCAGGGACGTACGAGCAGTACTTC.